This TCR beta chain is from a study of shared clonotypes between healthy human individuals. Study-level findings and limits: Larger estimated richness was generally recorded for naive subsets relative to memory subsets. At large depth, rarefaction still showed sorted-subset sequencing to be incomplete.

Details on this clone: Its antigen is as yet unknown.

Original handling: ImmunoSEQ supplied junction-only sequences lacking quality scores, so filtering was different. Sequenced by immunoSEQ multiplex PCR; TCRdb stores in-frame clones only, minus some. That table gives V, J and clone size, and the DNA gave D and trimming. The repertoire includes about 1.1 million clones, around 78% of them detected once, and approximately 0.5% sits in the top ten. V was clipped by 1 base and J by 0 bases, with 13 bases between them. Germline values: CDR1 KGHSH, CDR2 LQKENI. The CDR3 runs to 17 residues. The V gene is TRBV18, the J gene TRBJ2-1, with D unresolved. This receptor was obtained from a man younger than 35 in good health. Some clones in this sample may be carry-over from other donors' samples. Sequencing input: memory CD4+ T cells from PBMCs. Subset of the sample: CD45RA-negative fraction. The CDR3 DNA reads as TGTGCCAGCTCACCACGACTGGCCCCAGGCTCCTACAATGAGCAGTTCTTC. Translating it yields CASSPRLAPGSYNEQFF.